This entry concerns a single T cell receptor (beta chain). The data stem from a study of blood T cell repertoires in COVID-19. In the study overall: COVID-19 samples collected from the United States, Italy and Spain covered acute and convalescent phases.

The data were produced by immunoSEQ multiplex PCR, yet TCRdb's version contains in-frame clones alone and is incomplete. The sample has 25,000 to 30,000 clones, 85% to 90% seen once. CDR1 and CDR2 (germline): LNHDA, SQIVND (reference sequence). This CDR3 region has 15 residues. V dropped 6 bases and J dropped 2; count of bases not matched to a gene: 9. This receptor was identified in a human donor in a cohort sampled during active COVID-19. The rearrangement uses TRBV19 and TRBJ2-7; 8 bases line up with TRBD2. Sample: peripheral blood. The CDR3 coding sequence is TGTGCCAGTAGCCCCGGAACTAGCGGAACCTACGAGCAGTACTTC. This translates into CASSPGTSGTYEQYF.